Listed here are 3 T cell receptor beta chains from one sample, sequenced in a study of Ad26.COV2.S vaccination and SARS-CoV-2 variants (dated by TCRdb to the early 2020s). The library was obtained by the immunoSEQ multiplex PCR assay. The source is immuneACCESS, and TCRdb retained only in-frame sequences with V and J called. Part of the clones is not carried over; for the studies checked, unresolved V genes explain less than half of this, and the remainder is unexplained. The table for this sample lists about 440,000 clones; 87% of them were counted only once. The ten largest clones take up more than 10% of the sample. The treatment or condition label corresponds to: around 19 received Ad26.COV2.S at low or high dose, single or two shots; several received placebo; per-sample allocation not given. Repertoires of vaccine and placebo recipients were sequenced from samples taken on day 63 after the first injection.

The starting material was peripheral blood, obtained in a trial of Ad26.COV2.S vaccine versus placebo. The receptors here all came from a person aged 18 to 65 who received the Ad26.COV2.S COVID-19 vaccine or a placebo.

V and J are TRBV6-1 and TRBJ1-2; unclear D gene. Per germline, CDR1 MNHNS and CDR2 SASEGT. The V end lost 1 base, the J end lost 4 bases, and 13 bases lay between the germline ends. CDR3 length: 15 residues. The CDR3 region is CASSEGLTGGYGYTF. In DNA form, the CDR3 reads TGTGCCAGCAGTGAAGGACTTACGGGTGGCTATGGCTACACCTTC.

This chain links TRBV30 with TRBJ1-1, with a weak D call TRBD1 (6 bases). V gave up 2 bases and J gave up 0 bases, with 16 bases separating them. This CDR3 region has 16 residues. Per the germline V gene, CDR1 is GTSNPN and CDR2 is SVGIG (reference sequence). DNA for the CDR3: TGTGCCTGGAGTTACCTGGGGGCGTCCATGAACACTGAAGCTTTCTTT. It codes for CAWSYLGASMNTEAFF.

The chain recombines TRBV5-1 with TRBJ2-7; D remains unclear. Germline V lookup: CDR1 SGHRS, CDR2 YFSETQ. V gave up 0 bases and J gave up 7 bases, with 17 bases separating them. The CDR3 sequence is 15 residues long. The CDR3 loop is CASSLEGLGLGEQYF. As DNA, the CDR3 is TGCGCCAGCAGCTTGGAAGGTTTGGGCCTCGGGGAGCAGTACTTC.